These 9 T cell receptor beta chains came from one sample sequenced in a study of Graves' ophthalmopathy and Graves' hyperthyroidism. RNA transcripts yielded amplified TCR beta CDR3 regions. HTBI-primed first-round RT-PCR preceded second-round multiplex PCR. TCRdb recomputed calls from the multiplex PCR reads with MiXCR, one row per CDR3 protein. The table has 500,000 to 800,000 distinct CDR3 sequences, 35% to 50% seen once. The sequencing sample was made of peripheral blood. These receptors all stem from an adult man with Graves' ophthalmopathy.

The chain joins TRBV7-2 to TRBJ1-5; D is unclear. This CDR3 contains 15 residues. Germline CDR1 SGHTA, CDR2 FQGNSA. V lost 2 bases and J 3 bases, leaving 11 bases between the germline ends. CDR3 sequence (DNA): TGTGCCAGCAGCTTATTGGAGCAGTTCAATCAGCCCCAGCATTTT. Translation gives CASSLLEQFNQPQHF.

As regards this clonotype: A read error may produce the germline difference seen at one junction end. This chain joins TRBV6-1 and TRBJ1-5; D is unresolved. Germline assignment: CDR1 MNHNS and CDR2 SASEGT. CDR3 length equals 16 residues. CDR3 sequence: CGSSSPPPIDSRPQHF. The CDR3 nucleotides read TGTGGCAGCAGTTCGCCTCCCCCGATAGACTCGAGGCCCCAGCATTTT.

This clonotype appeared many times. An end of the junction differs from the germline gene, which may be a read error. The chain has TRBV29-1 and TRBJ2-5; D is possibly TRBD1 (6 bases). Germline V gene sequence: CDR1 SQVTM, CDR2 ANQGSEA. There are 12 residues in the CDR3. CDR3 sequence reads: CSVEGGEETQYF. The CDR3, as DNA: TGCAGCGTCGAAGGGGGAGAGGAGACCCAGTACTTC.

This clonotype occurred many times. This chain's CDR3 is CASSPSPGDNQPQHF. Written as DNA, the CDR3 is TGCGCCAGCAGCCCAAGTCCCGGGGACAATCAGCCCCAGCATTTT. The chain carries TRBV5-1 and TRBJ1-5, with D hard to call. V lost 4 bases and J lost 3, with 14 bases in between. Germline assignment: CDR1 SGHRS and CDR2 YFSETQ. The CDR3 runs 15 residues.

At least ten counts were recorded for this clonotype. This chain uses TRBV11-2 with TRBJ2-6; D not resolved. In germline, CDR1 is SGHAT, CDR2 FQNNGV. CDR3 length: 15 amino acids. The germline V and J ends were trimmed by 5 bases and 4 bases, with 12 bases remaining between them. CDR3 sequence: CASSDLARGANVLTF. The CDR3 nucleotides are TGTGCCAGCAGCGACCTCGCTAGAGGGGCCAACGTCCTGACTTTC.

The chain joins TRBV5-6 to TRBJ1-4; 11 bases are shared with TRBD1. From germline, CDR1 is SGHDT and CDR2 YYEEEE. This CDR3 spans 15 amino acids. Trimming removed 4 bases from V and 6 bases from J; junction bases left unmatched: 5. CDR3 DNA: TGTGCCAGCAGCCTAATGGGACAGGGGGATGAAAAACTGTTTTTT. Its translation is CASSLMGQGDEKLFF.

This clonotype was counted many times. The chain links TRBV10-3 to TRBJ2-6; D might be TRBD1 (5 bases). Germline CDR1 is ENHRY and CDR2 is SYGVKD. The CDR3 sequence is 15 residues long. V gave up 10 bases and J gave up 0 bases, with 13 bases separating them. CDR3 coding DNA: TGTGCCAGCAGCTCCAGGGACTCTGGGGCCAACGTCCTGACTTTC. Translated: CASSSRDSGANVLTF.

In its sample, this clonotype was seen many times. The genes are TRBV7-3 and TRBJ2-5, with 8 bases fitting TRBD2. V was clipped by 1 base and J by 5 bases; unmatched bases: 9. CDR1 is SGHTA and CDR2 is FQGTGA in the germline V gene. There are 16 residues in the CDR3. This chain's CDR3 is CASSLNMAGGGETQYF. The CDR3 DNA is TGTGCCAGCAGCTTAAATATGGCGGGGGGCGGGGAGACCCAGTACTTC.

This clonotype was observed a handful of times. V usage is TRBV7-9 and J usage is TRBJ2-7; the D gene is possibly TRBD1 (6 bases). The end of the DNA fits TRBJ2-1 better, so the J call may be wrong. The CDR3 covers 13 residues. Germline loops: CDR1 SEHNR, CDR2 FQNEAQ (reference sequence). CDR3: CASSFSGDDEQFF. CDR3 sequence (DNA): TGTGCCAGCAGCTTTTCAGGGGACGATGAGCAGTTCTTC.